Sequencing of this T cell receptor (beta chain) was carried out in a study of chemoradiotherapy in HPV16-positive cancers. The table came from immunoSEQ multiplex PCR; TCRdb's copy has only in-frame clones and leaves some out. The table includes under 30,000 clones, approximately 93% detected once. Trimming removed 1 base at V and 3 bases at J, with 12 bases between. The CDR3 spans 15 residues. Per the germline V gene, CDR1 is LGHNA and CDR2 is YSLEER. The material was obtained from a patient who underwent chemoradiotherapy. The chain combines TRBV4-3 with TRBJ1-2; unclear D gene. The sequence came from a human donor with HPV-associated anogenital cancer. CDR3 amino acids: CASSQGTEPYYGYTF. The CDR3 nucleotides are TGCGCCAGCAGCCAAGGGACGGAACCCTACTATGGCTACACCTTC.